This record concerns one TCR beta chain sequence. The source of the sample is a study of blood T cell repertoires in COVID-19. The V gene's germline CDR1 is SGHTA and CDR2 FQGTGA. Unmatched junction bases numbered 12, after V lost 5 bases and J lost 4 bases. The CDR3 extends over 16 amino acids. Original analysis: Reference gene primer amplification gave nucleated cell count estimates. The assay was immunoSEQ multiplex PCR, and TCRdb's table has in-frame clones only and misses some. The DNA was the basis for D and trimming; V, J and clone size are from that table. The sample includes 140,000 or so clones, approximately 85% seen only once; the top ten take less than 5%.

Sequenced sample: peripheral blood. This TCR came from a woman of 80 years or more with acute or convalescent COVID-19. J is TRBJ1-2 and V is TRBV7-3; 8 positions match TRBD1. CDR3 sequence (DNA): TGTGCCAGCAGCCCGAACGGGGCAGGGGGCTTCTATGGCTACACCTTC. Its translation: CASSPNGAGGFYGYTF.